One sample yielded the 22 T cell receptor beta chains listed below, sequenced in a study of sequential checkpoint blockade in melanoma. The treatment was: randomized to nivolumab then ipilimumab (arm A) or the reverse (arm B). Some clones are missing from TCRdb's copy, which holds only in-frame ones; the method was immunoSEQ multiplex PCR. This table has some 26,000 clones, about 77% appearing once. The sample in question was CD8+ T cells sorted from blood (inferred from file names), obtained from a patient given nivolumab and ipilimumab in sequence. Receptor source: a human donor with melanoma.

The rearrangement joins TRBV27 to TRBJ2-1; 10 bases are a match to TRBD2. Trimming took 4 bases from V and 10 from J; bases not matched to a gene: 7. The V gene's germline CDR1 is MNHEY and CDR2 SMNVEV (reference sequence). This CDR3 contains 14 residues. The CDR3: CASSWLAGAGEQFF. CDR3 sequence (DNA): TGTGCCAGCAGTTGGCTAGCGGGGGCGGGGGAGCAGTTCTTC.

The chain joins TRBV7-8 to TRBJ2-7; TRBD2 might be the D (5 bases). The CDR3 has 15 amino acids. CDR1 and CDR2 from the germline V gene are SGHVS and FQNEAQ. V lost 1 base and J lost 2, with 12 bases in between. This CDR3 reads CASSLVFSGPYEQYF. For the CDR3, the DNA is TGTGCCAGCAGCTTAGTTTTCAGCGGCCCCTACGAGCAGTACTTC. Variable domain in full (rest from reference TRBV7-8 and TRBJ2-7): GAGVSQSPRYKVAKRGQDVALRCDPISGHVSLFWYQQALGQGPEFLTYFQNEAQLDKSGLPSDRFFAERPEGSVSTLKIQRTQQEDSAVYLCASSLVFSGPYEQYFGPGTRLTVT.

This clone has only a few counts. This rearrangement joins TRBV19 to TRBJ2-7; 9 nucleotides agree with TRBD1. The ends lost 7 bases at V and 5 bases at J; junction bases unmatched: 6. Germline values: CDR1 LNHDA, CDR2 SQIVND (reference sequence). The CDR3 has 13 amino acids. For the CDR3, the DNA is TGTGCCAGTACCTCGACAGGGGGGAACGAGCAGTACTTC. Amino acid sequence: CASTSTGGNEQYF.

The V call is TRBV6-9, the J call TRBJ1-6; D ambiguous. The CDR3 is 19 amino acids. Trimming removed 1 base at V and 0 bases at J, with 16 bases between. Germline V gives CDR1 MNHGY, CDR2 SVAAGI. The CDR3 here is CASSYWTYRCPSYNSPLHF. Here the CDR3 DNA reads TGTGCCAGCAGTTATTGGACTTACCGGTGTCCCTCCTATAATTCACCCCTCCACTTT.

The gene calls are TRBV5-1 and TRBJ2-7, with a tentative D call TRBD2 (6 bases). The CDR3 extends over 12 amino acids. Per the germline V gene, CDR1 is SGHRS and CDR2 is YFSETQ. The V end lost 4 bases, the J end lost 2 bases, and 7 bases lay between the germline ends. CDR3 loop: CASSGGAYEQYF. CDR3 sequence (DNA): TGCGCCAGCAGCGGCGGGGCCTACGAGCAGTACTTC.

This chain links TRBV10-3 with TRBJ2-5; D is perhaps TRBD1 (6 bases). From germline, CDR1 is ENHRY and CDR2 SYGVKD. The CDR3 runs to 16 residues. V was cut by 3 bases and J by 0 bases, with 14 bases left in between. CDR3 amino acids: CAISDPSRDNQETQYF. In DNA form, the CDR3 reads TGTGCCATCAGTGACCCATCTCGGGACAACCAAGAGACCCAGTACTTC.

The V and J genes are TRBV4-1 and TRBJ2-1, with D possibly being TRBD2 (7 bases). The CDR3 extends over 16 amino acids. Germline CDR1 is MGHRA and CDR2 is YSYEKL. The ends were cut back, 4 bases at V and 5 bases at J, with 18 bases in the middle. CDR3: CASSPLGGGLDNEQFF. The CDR3 DNA follows: TGCGCCAGCAGCCCGCTAGGGGGGGGTCTCGACAATGAGCAGTTCTTC.

The rearrangement joins TRBV4-3 to TRBJ2-2, with 10 nucleotides matching TRBD2. Per germline, CDR1 LGHNA and CDR2 YSLEER. The J segment lost 5 bases and the V segment lost 1 base, leaving 4 bases of the junction unmatched. CDR3 length: 16 amino acids. CDR3 nucleotide sequence: TGCGCCAGCAGCCAAGGAGCGGGAGGGCTGACCGGGGAGCTGTTTTTT. Encoded protein: CASSQGAGGLTGELFF.

CDR3 in DNA: TGTGCCAGTAGTGGACAGGGGGTATACGAGCAGTACTTC. Its protein is CASSGQGVYEQYF. The rearrangement uses TRBV19 and TRBJ2-7; 10 positions agree with TRBD1. V shed 5 bases and J 4 bases; nucleotides not matched to a gene: 2. Germline CDR1 reads LNHDA; CDR2 reads SQIVND (reference sequence). The length of the CDR3 is 13 residues.

This sequence joins TRBV7-3 and TRBJ1-1; D gene unclear. The length of the CDR3 is 13 residues. Germline CDR1 is SGHTA and CDR2 is FQGTGA. Trimming removed 2 bases at V and 6 bases at J, with 10 bases between. DNA of the CDR3: TGTGCCAGCAGCTTAGCTACCACAGCTGAAGCTTTCTTT. Translated: CASSLATTAEAFF.

V is TRBV27 and J is TRBJ2-1; 7 positions match TRBD2. The trim removed 3 bases at V and 6 bases at J, leaving 8 bases unmatched. CDR3 length equals 15 residues. Germline loops: CDR1 MNHEY, CDR2 SMNVEV (reference sequence). CDR3 loop: CASSLGLAEINEQFF. The CDR3 DNA is TGTGCCAGCAGTTTGGGCCTAGCGGAGATCAATGAGCAGTTCTTC.

The gene calls are TRBV27 and TRBJ2-3, with 11 bases matching TRBD2. The length of the CDR3 is 15 residues. CDR1 MNHEY and CDR2 SMNVEV come from the germline V gene (reference sequence). V shed 6 bases and J 2 bases; nucleotides not matched to a gene: 4. CDR3 in DNA: TGTGCCAGCAGAACTAGCGGGAGTCCCACAGATACGCAGTATTTT. The encoded protein is CASRTSGSPTDTQYF.

This chain uses TRBV15 with TRBJ1-4; 9 nucleotides line up with TRBD1. Germline V gene lookup returns CDR1 LNHNV and CDR2 YYDKDF (reference sequence). Trimming took 4 bases from V and 6 from J; bases not matched to a gene: 9. The CDR3 has 16 residues. CDR3 protein: CATSKKTGQGYEKLFF. Here the CDR3 DNA reads TGTGCCACCAGCAAAAAAACGGGACAGGGCTATGAAAAACTGTTTTTT.

This clone appeared once. V is TRBV28 and J is TRBJ1-1; D is ambiguous. CDR1 and CDR2 (germline): MDHEN, SYDVKM. V lost 3 bases and J lost 0, with 8 bases in between. The CDR3 contains 14 residues. In nucleotides, the CDR3 is TGTGCCAGCAGTTTCTACGTTATGAACACTGAAGCTTTCTTT. Its translation: CASSFYVMNTEAFF.

CDR3 sequence: CAWSVPGWDTEAFF. CDR3 in DNA: TGTGCCTGGAGTGTACCCGGGTGGGACACTGAAGCTTTCTTT. This rearrangement joins TRBV30 to TRBJ1-1; D gene ambiguous. With 0 bases removed from V and 3 bases from J, the gap between germline ends came to 11 bases. The CDR3 is 14 amino acids. Germline V gene data show CDR1 as GTSNPN and CDR2 as SVGIG (reference sequence). Complete variable domain (other parts from reference TRBV30 and TRBJ1-1): SQTIHQWPATLVQPVGSPLSLECTVEGTSNPNLYWYRQAAGRGLQLLFYSVGIGQISSEVPQNLSASRPQDRQFILSSKKLLLSDSGFYLCAWSVPGWDTEAFFGQGTRLTVV.

The chain is built from TRBV28 and TRBJ1-1, with 7 bases that match TRBD1. V trimming: 5 bases; J trimming: 4 bases; junction bases outside the gene matches: 19. The CDR3 loop spans 18 amino acids. Looked up from germline, CDR1 is MDHEN and CDR2 is SYDVKM. The CDR3 loop reads CASSPLSGDSPEPTEAFF. CDR3 nucleotides: TGTGCCAGCAGTCCTCTCTCTGGGGACAGCCCGGAGCCCACTGAAGCTTTCTTT. Using reference TRBV28 and TRBJ1-1 for the parts outside the CDR3, the full variable domain is DVKVTQSSRYLVKRTGEKVFLECVQDMDHENMFWYRQDPGLGLRLIYFSYDVKMKEKGDIPEGYSVSREKKERFSLILESASTNQTSMYLCASSPLSGDSPEPTEAFFGQGTRLTVV.

There are a few counts of this clone. The chain uses TRBV21-1 and TRBJ1-1; TRBD1 is taken as the D call from the table, unchecked against the DNA. TRBV21-1 is described as a pseudogene. CDR3 size: 12 residues. CDR3 residues: CASSSGNTEAFF. The CDR3 bases are TGTGCCAGCAGCTCAGGGAACACTGAAGCTTTCTTT.

The V gene is TRBV19, the J gene TRBJ2-7; 8 positions match TRBD1. The V and J ends lost 1 base and 3 bases, in that order; junction bases with no gene match: 2. The CDR3 sequence is 14 residues long. Germline V gene sequence: CDR1 LNHDA, CDR2 SQIVND (reference sequence). The CDR3 region is CASSIGTGLYEQYF. CDR3 coding DNA: TGTGCCAGTAGTATAGGGACAGGGCTCTACGAGCAGTACTTC.

The CDR3 sequence is CASSPGSSGRTEQFF. The CDR3 DNA follows: TGCGCCAGCAGTCCCGGGAGTAGCGGGAGAACTGAGCAGTTCTTC. The rearrangement links TRBV10-2 to TRBJ2-1; 9 nucleotides match TRBD2. J gave up 9 bases and V 5 bases, and 11 bases lay outside the gene matches. This CDR3 comprises 15 residues. Germline V gene data show CDR1 as WSHSY and CDR2 as SAAADI.

The chain carries TRBV6-5 and TRBJ2-2; D gene ambiguous. The CDR3 is 12 residues long. CDR1 is MNHEY and CDR2 is SVGAGI in the germline V gene. The V and J ends lost 4 bases and 4 bases respectively, with 4 bases between them. CDR3 sequence: CASSSGTGELFF. CDR3 in DNA: TGTGCCAGCAGTTCCGGCACCGGGGAGCTGTTTTTT.

The genes are TRBV7-9 and TRBJ1-2; no firm D call. Between the trimmed V and J ends, which lost 4 bases and 2 bases, there was a span of 8 bases. The length of the CDR3 is 13 residues. Germline V gene data show CDR1 as SEHNR and CDR2 as FQNEAQ (reference sequence). CDR3 residues: CASSSAGNYGYTF. For the CDR3, the DNA is TGTGCCAGCAGCTCCGCGGGGAACTATGGCTACACCTTC. Filled out from reference TRBV7-9 and TRBJ1-2, the complete variable domain reads DTGVSQNPRHKITKRGQNVTFRCDPISEHNRLYWYRQTLGQGPEFLTYFQNEAQLEKSRLLSDRFSAERPKGSFSTLEIQRTEQGDSAMYLCASSSAGNYGYTFGSGTRLTVV.

The V gene is TRBV5-1, the J gene TRBJ1-1; possible D gene TRBD1, 6 bases. The germline V gene has CDR1 SGHRS and CDR2 YFSETQ. V was shortened by 0 bases and J by 4 bases, with 16 bases between the two germline ends. This CDR3 is built from 16 residues. CDR3 bases: TGCGCCAGCAGCTTGGGGGGGGCGGGGGTAGGCACTGAAGCTTTCTTT. Amino acids: CASSLGGAGVGTEAFF.